The clone carrying this T cell receptor (beta chain) was observed a single time. The antigen remains undetermined. This sample includes further DNA sequences coding for the same CDR3. Researchers took lesional scalp punch biopsies and peripheral blood from people who were alopecia areata patients. V dropped 1 base and J dropped 4 bases, with 2 bases sitting between them. The CDR3 is 12 residues long. Germline CDR1 SGHRS, CDR2 YFSETQ. Investigators isolated RNA and reverse transcribed it into cDNA to act as the sequencing template. Only in-frame clones appear in the TCRdb table, and some are missing; sequencing was by immunoSEQ multiplex PCR. Altogether 120,000 or so clones are present, around 45% being singletons, with the ten largest covering roughly a tenth. These data are taken from a study of CD8+ T cells in alopecia areata. Findings and caveats of the study: Alopecia totalis/universalis scalp especially showed more expanded CD8+ clones than normal scalp.

This TCR derives from a human donor with alopecia areata. The sample comprised NKG2D-low CD8+ T cells sorted from blood. This chain links TRBV5-1 with TRBJ2-2; D is ambiguous. Here the CDR3 DNA reads TGCGCCAGCAGCTTGAGCACCGGGGAGCTGTTTTTT. It encodes CASSLSTGELFF.